The source of this TCR beta chain is a study of cytomegalovirus exposure and HLA in healthy donors (dated by TCRdb to 2016 to 2017). Looking at the study overall: In an earlier analysis of several hundred of the donors, 276 Gb of sequence data and 90 million to 120 million unique TCR beta sequences from about 179 million T cells were reported. An early release that covered 500 to 800 HLA-typed donors contained approximately 320 gigabases of sequencing data and tens of millions of unique TCR sequences. Of the roughly 400 genotyped donors, about 80% fell in the genetic ancestry cluster associated with self-reported Caucasian donors. The aim of the study was to test whether cataloging public T cell receptors could identify signatures of past pathogen exposure. The T cell repertoires of under 700 subjects were profiled by immunosequencing and related to cytomegalovirus serostatus. In addition to the first cohort of 666 subjects, a separate validation cohort of approximately 120 different subjects was used. High-throughput TCR immunosequencing, statistical association of individual TCRs with disease status, and machine learning were combined to predict cytomegalovirus infection status. A later analysis re-analyzed previously published TCR beta repertoires from 666 donors and added high-resolution HLA genotyping to study TCR occurrence patterns. The later analysis used no new phenotypic data to find candidate immune exposures, relying instead on TCR beta sequences and their occurrence across donors. In an earlier analysis of 587 of the donors, high-throughput TCR beta sequencing was used to judge whether each TCR beta V gene segment behaved as functional or pseudogenic. Donor age, sex, ethnicity and CMV serostatus were compiled together with the repertoire data. In a later genetic analysis, genome-wide SNP genotypes for about 60% of the 666 donors were used, and that subset was treated as a discovery cohort. Every repertoire in the discovery cohort had been generated on one and the same sequencing platform. HLA typing included class I and class II loci at four-digit resolution. The number of donors typed differed by locus, with 629-630 for A, B, C, DRB1 and DQB1, around 560 for DQA1, 600 to 610 for DPA1, and some 440 for DPB1. Because of strong linkage in the cohort, four or five DR-DQ haplotypes were treated as single units for association and clustering. Among roughly 400 genotyped donors of the cohort, an average of approximately 240,000 unique TCR beta nucleotide sequences was sequenced per donor, of which roughly 17% were non-productive. General study outcomes and caveats: When HLA alleles, especially DR and DQ, strongly co-occurred, TCR associations were difficult to assign to individual alleles. In a later analysis, some 18,000 TCR beta sequences were associated with specific HLA alleles at a false discovery rate of 0.05. Most TCR sequences were observed very rarely across donors, whereas some public TCRs were present in many individuals. The 87-base-pair reads could not distinguish some IMGT-functional V segments, including TRBV6-2 and TRBV6-3, so those segments were excluded. In a later genetic analysis, fewer N-insertions in productive TCRs were reported among donors in an Asian-associated ancestry cluster than the approximately 710-donor mean. The sequencing pipeline was judged likely to have produced a cluster of highly shared sequence variants as a technical artifact. Broadly in line with IMGT annotations, most TCR beta V segments showed up in productive rearrangements about 87% or about 30% of the time in an earlier analysis of roughly 590 of the donors. A further reported finding was that TCR beta sequences accurately predicted the HLA-A and HLA-B alleles for most subjects in the first cohort. The cohort was sequenced for TCR beta chains only, and without alpha or paired-chain data the features that could be detected were limited. The classifier was reported to diagnose cytomegalovirus status with high specificity and sensitivity in both the original cohort and the validation cohort. For the cohort, immune exposure information was limited to CMV serostatus. Correlated functional status among segregating V segments might be attributable to linkage disequilibrium, but an unknown experimental factor could not be ruled out. V-gene and J-gene trimming of TCR beta chains was associated with a missense DCLRE1C variant in a later genetic analysis, and the association was replicated in an independent cohort. The study gave a list of 150 to 200 TCR beta chains associated with cytomegalovirus. The presence/absence analyses assumed that sequencing depth was roughly uniform across donors, and that assumption may not be true. Several of the top co-occurrence clusters appeared to be linked to parvovirus B19, influenza, CMV and Epstein-Barr virus, according to a later analysis. A later analysis found that most CMV-associated TCR beta chains appeared HLA-restricted, with HLA associations seemingly driven largely by CMV exposure. Because HLA typing was unavailable for some donors at each locus, only the typed subset was used in association tests. In a later analysis, the rate of TCR association differed among HLA loci, with DRB1 alleles having the most associated TCRs and HLA-C alleles having the fewest. In vitro tests confirmed that a few of the cytomegalovirus-associated TCR beta chains recognize cytomegalovirus antigens. Compared with equally common non-associated chains, HLA-associated TCR beta chains in a later analysis were more clonally expanded and had lower generation probabilities. The authors suggested that the approach could potentially be extended to other disease states and immunological phenotypes. About 17 rarely observed V segments, including chromosome 9 orphons, were excluded from the earlier analysis of some 590 of the donors because counts were too low.

Receptor libraries were prepared by the immunoSEQ multiplex PCR assay. The multiplex PCR relied on a mix of 60 forward primers for TCR Vbeta segments and 13 reverse primers for TCR Jbeta segments. Amplification of the CDR3 region of rearranged TCR beta genes was performed with a multiplex PCR assay on genomic DNA. The Illumina HiSeq System was used to sequence the amplified TCR beta libraries as 87-base-pair reads. For the original study's pipeline: A later analysis tallied tens of millions of unique TCR beta chains across the 610 or so repertoires, and approximately 9.9 million of those chains were shared by two or more donors. To remove PCR and sequencing errors, raw reads were error-corrected and collapsed into unique sequences using a nearest-neighbor algorithm that merged closely related sequences. Alignment of CDR3 sequences to IMGT reference sequences was used to assign V, D and J gene segments. For a sequence to be retained, at least a six-nucleotide match to both a V gene segment and a J gene segment was required. A rearrangement was called productive if the CDR3 had no stop codons and remained in frame with V and J, and every other rearrangement was called non-productive. CDR3 was defined by IMGT convention, running from the second conserved V-encoded cysteine to the conserved J-encoded phenylalanine. The earlier analysis of 500 to 600 of the donors excluded sequences that lacked an unambiguous match to a single V gene segment. In an earlier analysis of a few hundred of the donors, V segments were called functional above 56.7% productive rearrangements and were called segregating when the between-donor standard deviation exceeded 5%. A statistical classification framework was developed to diagnose cytomegalovirus status using the catalog of TCR beta chain sequences. V and J gene assignment, in a later analysis, came from comparing TCR nucleotide sequences with IMGT/GENE-DB human TR gene sequences. In a later analysis, CDR3 sequences and most-parsimonious VDJ recombination scenarios were assigned using the TCRdist pipeline. A later analysis defined each TCR beta chain by its CDR3 amino acid sequence plus V-gene family, and excluded reads lacking a unique V-gene family. In a later analysis, fewer than 600 highly shared, low-generation-probability nucleotide sequences were removed to address suspected cross-contamination and a sequencing artifact. A later analysis calculated a clonal expansion index for each public chain from normalized within-repertoire ranks of inferred template counts. In a later analysis, generation probabilities were computed using a VDJ recombination model fitted to out-of-frame rearrangements, and the results were checked against IGoR. Hypergeometric tests were used in a later analysis to score TCR-TCR, TCR-HLA and TCR-CMV co-occurrence, with a repertoire-size bias correction applied to the TCR pairs. A later analysis estimated false discovery rates by permuting HLA or CMV assignments 20 times. A later analysis grouped co-occurring TCRs with DBSCAN, adding TCRdist sequence similarity when clustering within HLA-allele-positive subsets. Co-occurrence clustering excluded repertoires with fewer than 30,000 or more than 120,000 public chains, plus five with anomalous nucleotide sharing. TCRdb re-hosts the immuneACCESS table, in-frame sequences only. Its copies lack some clones; in the studies checked, an unresolved V gene accounts for under half of them, and the cause for the rest is not known. The D gene and trimming were derived from the DNA, and the V and J assignments and clone size from that table. This sample is represented by about 200,000 clones; around 85% of them were singletons. Less than 2% of the sample is held by the ten biggest clonotypes.

This clone was counted between two and nine times. The antigen it binds to is not known. The input lacks base qualities; no much larger clone sits a single base away. Germline trimming: 3 bases from V, 1 base from J; junction bases outside gene matches: 4. The CDR1 and CDR2 encoded by the germline V gene are SGHVS and FNYEAQ. Measured from the cysteine to the phenylalanine, the CDR3 is 16 residues long. The read is trimmed to its CDR3 DNA, 48 bases read in frame from base 1. The cohort comprised 550 to 700 healthy bone marrow donors. At the time of sampling, every cohort member was nominally healthy, though immune exposures that went unrecorded were likely present. The donor tested CMV seronegative and was one of the 352 seronegative cohort members. Each donor provided a peripheral blood sample, and peripheral blood mononuclear cells were used for TCR beta sequencing. The Qiagen DNeasy Blood Extraction Kit was used to extract genomic DNA from the blood cell samples.

The TCR was taken from a man aged 45-65 years in good health and CMV-seronegative. The source material was PBMCs. The V gene is TRBV7-6 and the J gene is TRBJ2-2, with 8 middle bases fitting TRBD2. The CDR3 region: CASSFTSGVNTGELFF. In nucleotides, the sequence is TGTGCCAGCAGCTTCACTAGCGGAGTGAACACCGGGGAGCTGTTTTTT.